This TCR beta chain is from a study of CD8+ T cells in alopecia areata. This clone was counted only a few times. The sequencing template was cDNA reverse transcribed from extracted RNA. The repertoire was sequenced with immunoSEQ multiplex PCR; TCRdb's copy has only in-frame clones and lacks some. The sample carries roughly 190,000 clones, around 56% recorded once. Treatment here: oral pan-JAK inhibitor, 5-10 mg twice daily. In alopecia areata patients, both lesional scalp punch biopsies and peripheral blood were collected. The germline gives CDR1 SEHNR, CDR2 FQNEAQ (reference sequence). The CDR3 is 11 amino acids. V shed 10 bases and J shed 1 base, with 7 bases lying between them.

The chain links TRBV7-9 to TRBJ1-1, with no clear D. The receptor was derived from a human donor with alopecia areata. The starting material was CD4+ T cells sorted from blood, obtained at week 4, from a patient treated with tofacitinib. The CDR3 protein is CATAANTEAFF. The CDR3 bases are TGTGCCACAGCAGCGAACACTGAAGCTTTCTTT.